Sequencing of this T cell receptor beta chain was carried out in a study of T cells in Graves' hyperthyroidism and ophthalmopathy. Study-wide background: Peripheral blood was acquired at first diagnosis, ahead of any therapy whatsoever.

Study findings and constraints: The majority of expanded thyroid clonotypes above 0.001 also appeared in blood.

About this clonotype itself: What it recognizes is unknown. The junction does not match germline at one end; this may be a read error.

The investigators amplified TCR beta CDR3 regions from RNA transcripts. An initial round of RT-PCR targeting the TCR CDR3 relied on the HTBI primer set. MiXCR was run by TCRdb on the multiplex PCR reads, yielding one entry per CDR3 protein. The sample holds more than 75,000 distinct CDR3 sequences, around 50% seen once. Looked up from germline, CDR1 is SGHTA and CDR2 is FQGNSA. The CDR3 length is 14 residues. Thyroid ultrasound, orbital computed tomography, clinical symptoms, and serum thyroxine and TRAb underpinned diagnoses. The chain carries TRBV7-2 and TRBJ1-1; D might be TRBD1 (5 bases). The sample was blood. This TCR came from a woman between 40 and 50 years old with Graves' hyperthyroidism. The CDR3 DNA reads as TGTGCCAGCAGTTTAAAACCCAAGGACACTGAAGCCTTCTTT. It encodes CASSLKPKDTEAFF. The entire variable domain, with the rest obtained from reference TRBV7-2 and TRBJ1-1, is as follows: GAGVSQSPSNKVTEKGKDVELRCDPISGHTALYWYRQSLGQGLEFLIYFQGNSAPDKSGLPSDRFSAERTGGSVSTLTIQRTQQEDSAVYLCASSLKPKDTEAFFGQGTRLTVV.